The clone carrying this TCR beta chain has just a few counts. Its antigen is unknown. Combining a sample-barcoded 5' primer with a J-beta primer mix, a second PCR ran for 7 to 11 cycles. TCRdb independently ran MiXCR on the 5' RACE reads; one entry per CDR3 protein. This table holds about 780,000 distinct CDR3 sequences, 46% found once. Healthy Caucasian individuals from Russia aged about 6 to 90 were enrolled as donors. Each sample had at least 6 million PBMCs isolated. This entry is derived from a study of blood T cells in healthy people across ages. Study-level points and caveats: Naive CD4+ cell counts and diversity both ran higher in long-lived than in aged donors. Age brought a roughly linear fall in TCR beta diversity measured per million T cells.

Material for sequencing was blood. The TCR comes from a man older than 75 in good health.

CDR3 loop: CSARERGTEAFF. Written as DNA, the CDR3 is TGCAGTGCTAGAGAACGGGGCACTGAAGCTTTCTTT. This chain links TRBV20-1 with TRBJ1-1; D gene ambiguous. In germline, CDR1 is DFQATT, CDR2 SNEGSKA (reference sequence). The CDR3 length is 12 residues. The germline V and J ends were trimmed by 0 bases and 4 bases, with 6 bases remaining between them.